This TCR beta chain originates from a study of control samples from healthy donors and cancer patients. Measured with immunoSEQ multiplex PCR; TCRdb has only the in-frame clones, and not every one. The repertoire holds tens of thousands of clones, with roughly 89% as singletons. Germline V gives CDR1 SGHVS, CDR2 FNYEAQ. The CDR3 spans 15 residues. V dropped 1 base and J dropped 4 bases, with 10 bases sitting between them. The rearrangement uses TRBV7-6 and TRBJ2-2; D is perhaps TRBD1 (5 bases). Sequenced input: blood. This receptor was identified in a man in his fifties in good health. The CDR3 nucleotides are TGTGCCAGCAGCTTAGGTTCGCAGGGCACCGGGGAGCTGTTTTTT. Protein product: CASSLGSQGTGELFF.